The 22 T cell receptor beta chains below were found in one sample sequenced in a study of T cell changes during pregnancy in multiple sclerosis (dated by TCRdb to between 2019 and 2020). Libraries were built with the immunoSEQ multiplex PCR assay. TCRdb re-hosts the immuneACCESS table, in-frame sequences only. Its copies lack some clones; in the studies checked, an unresolved V gene accounts for under half of them, and the cause for the rest is not known. Within this sample are tens of thousands of clones, with roughly 88% of them counted one time only. The ten largest make up more than 1.5% of the sample. The input for sequencing was peripheral blood, taken in the first trimester of pregnancy. The receptors were sampled from a female donor with multiple sclerosis, enrolled in a pregnancy study.

This chain joins TRBV19 and TRBJ2-3, with 7 bases matching TRBD1. The V gene's germline CDR1 is LNHDA and CDR2 SQIVND (reference sequence). V trimming: 0 bases; J trimming: 2 bases; junction bases outside the gene matches: 5. CDR3 length equals 16 residues. This CDR3 is CASSIDHTGVTDTQYF. CDR3 sequence (DNA): TGTGCCAGTAGTATAGATCATACAGGGGTCACAGATACGCAGTATTTT.

The chain carries TRBV7-9 and TRBJ2-2, with 8 bases fitting TRBD2. V gave up 1 base and J gave up 6 bases; unmatched junction bases: 4. CDR3 length: 15 residues. Germline V CDR1 and CDR2: SEHNR, FQNEAQ (reference sequence). CDR3 loop: CASSLGAGESGELFF. The CDR3 DNA reads as TGTGCCAGCAGCTTAGGAGCGGGAGAATCCGGGGAGCTGTTTTTT.

The V call is TRBV18, the J call TRBJ1-4; 8 bases line up with TRBD1. Losses at the gene ends were 4 bases for V and 7 bases for J; bases not matched to a gene: 5. Germline V CDR1 and CDR2: KGHSH, LQKENI. CDR3 length equals 14 residues. The CDR3 bases are TGTGCCAGCTCACAGGACAGGGTAGTTGAAAAACTGTTTTTT. Encoded protein: CASSQDRVVEKLFF.

This chain connects TRBV6-1 to TRBJ2-3, with 9 bases matching TRBD2. CDR1 and CDR2 (germline): MNHNS, SASEGT. This CDR3 comprises 15 residues. Trimming cost V 1 base and J 1 base; bases outside gene matches: 0. In DNA form, the CDR3 reads TGTGCCAGCAGTGAAGTAGCGGGAGGCACAGATACGCAGTATTTT. Amino acids: CASSEVAGGTDTQYF.

V is TRBV9 and J is TRBJ2-7; D remains ambiguous. CDR1 and CDR2 (germline): SGDLS, YYNGEE. CDR3 length: 14 amino acids. V lost 0 bases and J lost 1, with 8 bases in between. The CDR3 protein is CASSVDNFSYEQYF. The CDR3 DNA is TGTGCCAGCAGCGTAGATAACTTTTCCTACGAGCAGTACTTC. Supplemented by reference TRBV9 and TRBJ2-7, the full variable domain reads DSGVTQTPKHLITATGQRVTLRCSPRSGDLSVYWYQQSLDQGLQFLIQYYNGEERAKGNILERFSAQQFPDLHSELNLSSLELGDSALYFCASSVDNFSYEQYFGPGTRLTVT.

The genes are TRBV19 and TRBJ2-2; 13 bases align to TRBD2. V lost 2 bases to trimming and J lost 3 bases; unmatched junction nucleotides: 9. The CDR3 totals 19 residues. Germline CDR1 LNHDA, CDR2 SQIVND (reference sequence). CDR3 residues: CASSIRAGTSGAHTGELFF. As DNA, the CDR3 is TGTGCCAGTAGTATAAGAGCGGGGACTAGCGGGGCGCACACCGGGGAGCTGTTTTTT.

The rearrangement links TRBV4-1 to TRBJ2-7; weak D call: TRBD2 (6 bases). CDR1 and CDR2 (germline): MGHRA, YSYEKL. V lost 0 bases and J 9 bases, leaving 24 bases between the germline ends. This CDR3 spans 17 amino acids. DNA of the CDR3: TGCGCCAGCAGCCAAGATACCGGTAGCGGTGAGATGGGGCCGCAGTACTTC. Translating it yields CASSQDTGSGEMGPQYF.

The chain joins TRBV7-3 to TRBJ2-2; 10 nucleotides line up with TRBD2. The CDR3 is made up of 14 amino acids. V dropped 8 bases and J dropped 2; count of bases not matched to a gene: 2. Germline loops: CDR1 SGHTA, CDR2 FQGTGA. The CDR3 sequence: CASRTSGNTGELFF. CDR3 DNA: TGTGCCAGCCGGACTAGCGGAAACACCGGGGAGCTGTTTTTT.

This clone was observed a few times. This sequence joins TRBV4-2 and TRBJ2-1; 9 bases match TRBD2. The germline CDR1 and CDR2 sequences are LGHNA and YNFKEQ. V was clipped by 0 bases and J by 2 bases; unmatched bases: 2. The CDR3 spans 16 residues. DNA for the CDR3: TGTGCCAGCAGCCAAGATAGCGGGAGCCCCTACAATGAGCAGTTCTTC. Translated, it gives CASSQDSGSPYNEQFF.

This sequence joins TRBV11-2 and TRBJ2-1; no firm D call. The CDR3 runs to 15 residues. Germline CDR1 is SGHAT and CDR2 is FQNNGV. The germline V and J ends were trimmed by 0 bases and 3 bases, with 9 bases remaining between them. CDR3 nucleotides: TGTGCCAGCAGCTTAGAGCCCAGGCTCTACAATGAGCAGTTCTTC. Translation: CASSLEPRLYNEQFF.

This chain joins TRBV9 and TRBJ1-4; a possible D gene is TRBD1 (6 bases). The germline V gene encodes CDR1 SGDLS and CDR2 YYNGEE. The length of the CDR3 is 13 residues. V shed 3 bases and J shed 4 bases, with 7 bases lying between them. The CDR3, as DNA: TGTGCCAGCAGCGGACAGGATAATGAAAAACTGTTTTTT. The encoded protein is CASSGQDNEKLFF.

The V and J genes are TRBV19 and TRBJ2-5, with 9 bases matching TRBD2. J was trimmed by 5 bases and V by 1 base; bases with no gene match: 11. This CDR3 is built from 17 residues. Germline CDR1 and CDR2: LNHDA and SQIVND (reference sequence). CDR3: CASSIVGGRATGETQYF. The CDR3 region has the DNA TGTGCCAGTAGTATAGTCGGCGGGAGGGCCACAGGCGAGACCCAGTACTTC.

The J gene is TRBJ1-1, the V gene TRBV27; TRBD1 is a possible D gene (5 bases). Germline lookup yields CDR1 MNHEY and CDR2 SMNVEV (reference sequence). V lost 1 base and J lost 3, with 12 bases in between. The CDR3 contains 15 residues. The CDR3, as DNA: TGTGCCAGCAGTTTATGGGGGGGAGGGGACACTGAAGCTTTCTTT. Encoded protein: CASSLWGGGDTEAFF.

The chain is built from TRBV2 and TRBJ1-1, with 7 bases fitting TRBD1. The CDR3 extends over 14 amino acids. V shed 5 bases and J 0 bases; nucleotides not matched to a gene: 3. CDR1 and CDR2 from the germline V gene are SNHLY and FYNNEI. Written as DNA, the CDR3 is TGTGCCAGCAGTTTACAGGGGATGAACACTGAAGCTTTCTTT. Translating gives CASSLQGMNTEAFF.

V gene TRBV19 combines with J gene TRBJ1-4, with 9 bases matching TRBD1. Germline V gene sequence: CDR1 LNHDA, CDR2 SQIVND (reference sequence). This CDR3 comprises 17 residues. J was trimmed by 3 bases and V by 5 bases; bases with no gene match: 10. This CDR3 is CASSAGTGRSANEKLFF. The CDR3 DNA is TGTGCCAGTAGTGCCGGGACAGGGAGATCGGCTAATGAAAAACTGTTTTTT. The full variable domain, with the rest looked up from reference TRBV19 and TRBJ1-4, is DGGITQSPKYLFRKEGQNVTLSCEQNLNHDAMYWYRQDPGQGLRLIYYSQIVNDFQKGDIAEGYSVSREKKESFPLTVTSAQKNPTAFYLCASSAGTGRSANEKLFFGSGTQLSVL.

The rearrangement links TRBV5-1 to TRBJ2-5; 7 bases map to TRBD2. CDR3 length: 15 amino acids. In germline, CDR1 is SGHRS, CDR2 YFSETQ. The ends lost 3 bases at V and 3 bases at J; junction bases unmatched: 8. The CDR3 reads CASSSPERGEETQYF. The CDR3 nucleotides are TGCGCCAGCAGCTCCCCCGAGCGGGGTGAAGAGACCCAGTACTTC.

This chain joins TRBV11-2 and TRBJ2-7; D might be TRBD2 (5 bases). Germline V gene data show CDR1 as SGHAT and CDR2 as FQNNGV. V was shortened by 1 base and J by 1 base, with 11 bases between the two germline ends. The CDR3 is 15 amino acids. The CDR3 DNA reads TGTGCCAGCAGCTTAGGAGTAGGCGGGTCCTACGAGCAGTACTTC. It is translated as CASSLGVGGSYEQYF.

The chain employs TRBV18 and TRBJ1-3; D gene uncertain. This CDR3 is built from 18 residues. The V and J ends lost 2 bases and 0 bases respectively, with 17 bases between them. CDR1 and CDR2 from the germline V gene are KGHSH and LQKENI. The CDR3 DNA reads TGTGCCAGCTCACCAATTGGTCAGACTATCTACTCTGGAAACACCATATATTTT. Translated: CASSPIGQTIYSGNTIYF.

CDR3 sequence (DNA): TGCGCCAGCAGCTTCGGGGGGAACCTCAACGAGCAGTACTTC. It encodes CASSFGGNLNEQYF. The chain couples TRBV5-1 to TRBJ2-7, with TRBD2 matching 7 bases. Trimming took 2 bases from V and 5 from J; bases not matched to a gene: 7. Germline CDR1 and CDR2: SGHRS and YFSETQ. This CDR3 has 14 residues.

V and J are TRBV19 and TRBJ2-1; D might be TRBD1 (5 bases). The CDR3 is made up of 13 amino acids. The germline V gene encodes CDR1 LNHDA and CDR2 SQIVND (reference sequence). Trimming stripped 4 bases from V and 3 bases from J, with 7 bases between. This CDR3 reads CASSTDSYNEQFF. DNA for the CDR3: TGTGCCAGTAGTACAGACAGCTACAATGAGCAGTTCTTC.

V gene TRBV30 combines with J gene TRBJ2-1; tentatively, D is TRBD2 (5 bases). CDR1 and CDR2 (germline): GTSNPN, SVGIG (reference sequence). V was shortened by 5 bases and J by 9 bases, with 11 bases between the two germline ends. The CDR3 is made up of 11 amino acids. The CDR3 nucleotides are TGTGCCTGGGCCCCTGAGGGTGAGCAGTTCTTC. Translated: CAWAPEGEQFF.

In this sample, this clone turned up once. The chain is built from TRBV4-1 and TRBJ2-4; a weak D match, TRBD2 (6 bases). The CDR3 runs to 18 residues. CDR1 is MGHRA and CDR2 is YSYEKL in the germline V gene. V was cut by 2 bases and J by 0 bases, with 17 bases left in between. CDR3 sequence: CASSQFPGGGLAKNIQYF. DNA of the CDR3: TGCGCCAGCAGCCAATTTCCTGGGGGAGGTCTAGCCAAAAACATTCAGTACTTC.